This T cell receptor beta chain comes out of a study of T cells after yellow fever vaccination. Germline-derived CDR1 and CDR2 are SNHLY and FYNNEI. With V trimmed by 6 bases and J by 8 bases, 3 bases remained unmatched. This CDR3 spans 12 amino acids. With respect to this clonotype: The target antigen is unknown.

Notes on the study in general: Most clones from primary vaccination resurfaced after the booster (around 95% CD4, approximately 88% CD8). The secondary T-cell response peaked on day 5, not day 15, but was weaker. The CD4 and CD8 compartments had a small share of their clonotypes in common.

TCRdb passed the 5' RACE reads through MiXCR, listing each CDR3 protein once. The sample comprises 250,000 to 350,000 distinct CDR3 sequences, around 4.3% of which are singletons, and approximately 19% rests with the top ten. The source was PBMCs, collected 15 days after the yellow fever booster vaccination. This chain uses TRBV2 with TRBJ1-4, with 7 bases aligning to TRBD1. The TCR sequence derives from a man aged 18 to 30 who received the YFV17D yellow fever vaccine. This chain's CDR3 is CASRTGFEKLFF. The CDR3 nucleotides read TGTGCCAGCAGGACAGGGTTCGAAAAACTGTTTTTT.